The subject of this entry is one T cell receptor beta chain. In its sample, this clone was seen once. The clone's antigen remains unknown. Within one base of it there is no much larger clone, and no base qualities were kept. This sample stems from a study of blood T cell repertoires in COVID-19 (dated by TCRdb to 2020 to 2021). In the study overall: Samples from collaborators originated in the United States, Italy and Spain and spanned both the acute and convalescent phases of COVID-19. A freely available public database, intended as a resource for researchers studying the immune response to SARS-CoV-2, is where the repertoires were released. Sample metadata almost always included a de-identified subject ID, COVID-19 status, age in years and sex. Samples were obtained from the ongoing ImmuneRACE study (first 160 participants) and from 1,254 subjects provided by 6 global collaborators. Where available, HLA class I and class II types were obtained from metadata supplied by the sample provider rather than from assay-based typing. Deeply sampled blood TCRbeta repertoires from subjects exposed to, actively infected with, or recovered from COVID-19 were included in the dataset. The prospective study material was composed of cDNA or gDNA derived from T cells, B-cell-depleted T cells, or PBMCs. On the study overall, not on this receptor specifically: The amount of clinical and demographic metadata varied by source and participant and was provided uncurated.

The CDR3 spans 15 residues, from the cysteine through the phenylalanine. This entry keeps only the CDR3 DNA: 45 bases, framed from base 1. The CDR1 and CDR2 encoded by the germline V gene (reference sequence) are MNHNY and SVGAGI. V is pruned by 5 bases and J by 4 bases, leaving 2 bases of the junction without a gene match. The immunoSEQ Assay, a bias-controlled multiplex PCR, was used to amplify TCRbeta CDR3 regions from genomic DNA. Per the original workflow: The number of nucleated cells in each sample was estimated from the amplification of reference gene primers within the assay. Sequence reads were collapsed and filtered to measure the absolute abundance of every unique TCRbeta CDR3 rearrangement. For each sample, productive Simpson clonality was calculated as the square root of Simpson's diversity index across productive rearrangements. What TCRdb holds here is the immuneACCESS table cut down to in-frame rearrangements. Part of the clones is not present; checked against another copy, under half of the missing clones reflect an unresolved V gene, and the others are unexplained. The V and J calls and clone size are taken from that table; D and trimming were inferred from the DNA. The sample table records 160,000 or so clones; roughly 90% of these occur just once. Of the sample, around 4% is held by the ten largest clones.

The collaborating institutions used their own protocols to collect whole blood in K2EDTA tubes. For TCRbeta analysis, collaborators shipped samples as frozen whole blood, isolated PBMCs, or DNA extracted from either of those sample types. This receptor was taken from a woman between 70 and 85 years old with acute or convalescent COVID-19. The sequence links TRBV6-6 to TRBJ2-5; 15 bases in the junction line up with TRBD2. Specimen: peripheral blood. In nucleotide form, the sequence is TGTGCCAGCAGTAAGGGACTAGCGGGGGGAGAGACCCAGTACTTC. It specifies CASSKGLAGGETQYF.